This is a list of T cell receptor beta chains from one sample in a study of T cell responses to AZD1222 COVID-19 vaccine. Some clones are missing from TCRdb's copy, which holds only in-frame ones; the method was immunoSEQ multiplex PCR. The top ten hold 20% to 25% of the sample, which has tens of thousands of clones, under 90% seen once. Sample: peripheral blood, taken on day 0 of AZD1222 vaccination. The source of these receptors is an adult in good health. Both conserved end residues are part of each CDR3. D genes are given only for firm matches. Clone size is not always given. Where it is, it says once, few, many or a class for expanded clones.

CDR3 DNA | CDR3 protein | V gene | clone size | J gene | D gene
TGTGCCAGCACCCTAGAGAGTGGTGGAAGCTACGAGCAGTACTTC | CASTLESGGSYEQYF | TRBV7-8 | NA | TRBJ2-7 | NA
TGTGCCACCAGAGGGGGGATGAACACTGAAGCTTTCTTT | CATRGGMNTEAFF | TRBV15 | once | TRBJ1-1 | NA
TGTGCCAGTACGTTCCCTCCTTACAATGAGCAGTTCTTC | CASTFPPYNEQFF | TRBV19 | NA | TRBJ2-1 | NA
TGTGCCAGCAGTTTGGGCCAGGGTGAAGCTTTCTTT | CASSLGQGEAFF | TRBV12-3/TRBV12-4 | NA | TRBJ1-1 | NA
TGCGCCAGCAGCCAAGAAAGAAGCGAGCAGTACTTC | CASSQERSEQYF | TRBV4-1 | NA | TRBJ2-7 | NA
TGTGCCAGCAGCCAAAATAGAGGAGGGCATCAGCCCCAGCATTTT | CASSQNRGGHQPQHF | TRBV4-2 | NA | TRBJ1-5 | NA
TGTGCCAGCAGTGACGGTCCTAGCGGGATCCACGAGCAGTACTTC | CASSDGPSGIHEQYF | TRBV27 | NA | TRBJ2-7 | TRBD2
TGCAGCGTCCAGGAGGGAAAGACCCAGTACTTC | CSVQEGKTQYF | TRBV29-1 | NA | TRBJ2-5 | NA
TGTGCCAGTATAGTACCTAGAGCCACCTACGAGCAGTACTTC | CASIVPRATYEQYF | TRBV19 | once | TRBJ2-7 | NA
TGTGCCAGCAGCTTAGGAGCTTTTGGGGGTCGGGTTGGCGAGCAGTACTTC | CASSLGAFGGRVGEQYF | TRBV7-6 | NA | TRBJ2-7 | NA
TGTGCCAGCAGCCTATCTAGGGGGGGCTCTGGGGCCAACGTCCTGACTTTC | CASSLSRGGSGANVLTF | TRBV5-4 | NA | TRBJ2-6 | NA
TGTGCCAGCAGGCCTAGAAGGAGTTCCTACAATGAGCAGTTCTTC | CASRPRRSSYNEQFF | TRBV7-2 | NA | TRBJ2-1 | NA
TGTGCCAGCAGCCCCCCGAAGAACACTGAAGCTTTCTTT | CASSPPKNTEAFF | TRBV3-1/TRBV3-2 | NA | TRBJ1-1 | NA
TGTGCCAGCAGCAGAAGCGGGGGGGCCTACGAGCAGTACTTC | CASSRSGGAYEQYF | TRBV27 | NA | TRBJ2-7 | TRBD2